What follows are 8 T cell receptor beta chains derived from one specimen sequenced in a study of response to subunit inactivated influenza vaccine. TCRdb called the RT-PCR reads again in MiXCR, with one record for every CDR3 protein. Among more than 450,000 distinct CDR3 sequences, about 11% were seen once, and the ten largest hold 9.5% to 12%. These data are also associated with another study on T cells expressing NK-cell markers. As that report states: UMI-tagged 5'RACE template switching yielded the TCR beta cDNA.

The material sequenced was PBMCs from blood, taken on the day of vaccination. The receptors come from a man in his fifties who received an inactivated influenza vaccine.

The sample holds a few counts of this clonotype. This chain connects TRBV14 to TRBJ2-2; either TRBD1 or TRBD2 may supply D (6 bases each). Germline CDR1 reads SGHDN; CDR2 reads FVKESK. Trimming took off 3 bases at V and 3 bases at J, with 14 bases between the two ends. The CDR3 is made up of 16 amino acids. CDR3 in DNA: TGTGCCAGCAGCCAGGCGGGACACCCGGACACCGGGGAGCTGTTTTTT. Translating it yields CASSQAGHPDTGELFF.

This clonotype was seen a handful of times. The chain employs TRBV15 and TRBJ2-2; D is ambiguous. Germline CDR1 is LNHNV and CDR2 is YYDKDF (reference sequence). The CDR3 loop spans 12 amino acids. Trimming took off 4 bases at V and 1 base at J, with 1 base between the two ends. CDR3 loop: CATSMNTGELFF. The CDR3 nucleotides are TGTGCCACCAGCATGAACACCGGGGAGCTGTTTTTT.

In DNA, the CDR3 is TGCGCCAGCAGCAAGGCAGGGACCTACAATGAGCAGTTCTTC. This translates into CASSKAGTYNEQFF. V and J are TRBV5-1 and TRBJ2-1; weak D call: TRBD1 (5 bases). Looked up from germline, CDR1 is SGHRS and CDR2 is YFSETQ. V lost 4 bases, J lost 2 bases, and 10 bases lay in between. This CDR3 has 14 amino acids.

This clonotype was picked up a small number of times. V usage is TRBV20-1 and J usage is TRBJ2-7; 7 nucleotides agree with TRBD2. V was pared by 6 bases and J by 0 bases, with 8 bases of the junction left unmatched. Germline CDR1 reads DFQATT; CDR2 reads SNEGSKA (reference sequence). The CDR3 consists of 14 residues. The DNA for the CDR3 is TGCAGTGCAACCAGTTCTAGCGGCTCCTACGAGCAGTACTTC. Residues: CSATSSSGSYEQYF.

In DNA, the CDR3 is TGTGCCAGCAGCGTGGTAGCGACGAATGAGCAGTTCTTC. It translates to CASSVVATNEQFF. The chain uses TRBV7-2 and TRBJ2-1; a possible D gene is TRBD2 (5 bases). This CDR3 is 13 amino acids long. The V gene lost 5 bases and the J gene lost 7 bases, with 12 bases spanning the gap. Germline V gene sequence: CDR1 SGHTA, CDR2 FQGNSA.

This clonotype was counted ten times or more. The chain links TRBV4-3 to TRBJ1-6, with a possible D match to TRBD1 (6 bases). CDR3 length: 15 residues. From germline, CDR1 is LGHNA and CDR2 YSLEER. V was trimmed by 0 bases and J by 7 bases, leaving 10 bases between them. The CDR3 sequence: CASSQDQGRNSPLHF. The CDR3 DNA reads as TGCGCCAGCAGCCAAGATCAGGGGCGGAATTCACCCCTCCACTTT.

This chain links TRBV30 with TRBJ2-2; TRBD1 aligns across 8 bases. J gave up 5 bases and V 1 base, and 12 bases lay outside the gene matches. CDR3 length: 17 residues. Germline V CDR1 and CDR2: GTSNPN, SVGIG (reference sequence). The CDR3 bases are TGTGCCTGGAGTGCCCCCTCCTGGGACAGGCAGACCGGGGAGCTGTTTTTT. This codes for CAWSAPSWDRQTGELFF.

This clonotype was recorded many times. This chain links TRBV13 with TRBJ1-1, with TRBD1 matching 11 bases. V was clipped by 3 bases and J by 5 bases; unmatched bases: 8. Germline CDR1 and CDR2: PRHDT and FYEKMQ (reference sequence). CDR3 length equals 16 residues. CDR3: CASSFGQGAWYTEAFF. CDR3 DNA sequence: TGTGCCAGCAGCTTCGGACAGGGGGCTTGGTATACTGAAGCTTTCTTT.